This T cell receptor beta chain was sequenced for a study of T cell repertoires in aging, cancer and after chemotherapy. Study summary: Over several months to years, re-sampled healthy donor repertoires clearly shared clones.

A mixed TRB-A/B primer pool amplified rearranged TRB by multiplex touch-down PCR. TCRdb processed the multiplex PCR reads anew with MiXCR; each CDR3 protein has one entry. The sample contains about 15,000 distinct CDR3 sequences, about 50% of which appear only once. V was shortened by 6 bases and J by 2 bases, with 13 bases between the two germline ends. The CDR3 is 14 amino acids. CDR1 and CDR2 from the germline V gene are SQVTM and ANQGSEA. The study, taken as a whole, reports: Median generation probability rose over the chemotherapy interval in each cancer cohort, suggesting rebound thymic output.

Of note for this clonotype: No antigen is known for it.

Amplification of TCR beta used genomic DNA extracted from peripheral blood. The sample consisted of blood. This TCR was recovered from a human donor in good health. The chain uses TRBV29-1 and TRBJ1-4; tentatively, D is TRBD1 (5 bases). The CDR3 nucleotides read TGCAGCGTATCGGGACGGAGTACTAATGAAAAACTGTTTTTT. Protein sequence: CSVSGRSTNEKLFF.